The 8 T cell receptor beta chains presented below share a single source sample, sequenced in a study of CD8+CD57+ T cells in acquired aplastic anemia. Patients selected for sequencing had displayed CD8+CD57+ cell expansion by flow cytometry. The template used for profiling TCR beta VDJ and CDR3 was genomic DNA. TCRdb reanalysed the reads using MiXCR and keeps one entry per CDR3 protein. Counted here are around 180,000 distinct CDR3 sequences, roughly 50% occurring once; the ten biggest clones make up about 1.8%. Sequenced: sorted CD4+, CD8+, or CD8+CD57+ T cells (not recorded which) from PBMCs. The source of these receptors is a human donor with aplastic anemia.

V is TRBV29-1 and J is TRBJ1-1, with TRBD1 as a possible D gene (5 bases). The CDR3 contains 14 residues. Germline V gives CDR1 SQVTM, CDR2 ANQGSEA. The DNA of the CDR3 is TGCAACCCTTTACGGGCAGGGAGGAACACTGAAGCTTTCTTT. Translated, it gives CNPLRAGRNTEAFF.

A note on this clonotype: One end of the junction fails to match germline, which may point to a read error. The CDR3 sequence: CASILGGSDTQYF. For the CDR3, the DNA is TGCGCCAGCATCTTGGGTGGCTCAGATACGCAGTATTTT. V usage is TRBV5-1 and J usage is TRBJ2-3; D is undetermined. The CDR3 spans 13 residues. CDR1 is SGHRS, CDR2 YFSETQ, per germline.

As regards this clonotype: This may arise from a read error, as a much more abundant clone is one base away. The rearrangement links TRBV5-1 to TRBJ2-2, with D tentatively TRBD1 (6 bases). CDR3 length equals 14 residues. Germline CDR1 and CDR2: SGHRS and YFSETQ. The CDR3 sequence is CASSLTGSNGELSF. CDR3 nucleotides: TGCGCCAGCAGCTTGACAGGGTCCAACGGGGAGCTGTCTTTT.

The CDR3 region has the DNA TGCAGCGTTGTCAGCGGAAGCTCCTACGAGCAGTACTTC. The encoded protein is CSVVSGSSYEQYF. The chain carries TRBV29-1 and TRBJ2-7; D may be TRBD2 (5 bases). Deletions cut 4 bases from V and 0 bases from J, with 10 bases between. The CDR3 consists of 13 residues. Germline-derived CDR1 and CDR2 are SQVTM and ANQGSEA.

The genes are TRBV11-2 and TRBJ1-3; D gene ambiguous. CDR1 is SGHAT, CDR2 FQNNGV, per germline. The CDR3 consists of 16 residues. Trimming shortened V by 5 bases and J by 0 bases, and 14 bases separated the two germline ends. The chain's CDR3 is CASSTPKATSGNTIYF. In DNA, the CDR3 is TGTGCCAGCAGCACCCCTAAGGCTACCTCTGGAAACACCATATATTTT.

V usage is TRBV28 and J usage is TRBJ1-2; D call uncertain. With 5 bases removed from V and 7 bases from J, the gap between germline ends came to 8 bases. The CDR3 extends over 11 amino acids. From germline, CDR1 is MDHEN and CDR2 SYDVKM. The CDR3 sequence: CASSRQSGYTF. CDR3 DNA sequence: TGTGCCAGCAGTCGACAATCTGGCTACACCTTC.

This clonotype was seen more than once but under ten times. The gene calls are TRBV29-1 and TRBJ2-2; 10 bases match TRBD2. CDR3 length equals 13 residues. The germline V gene has CDR1 SQVTM and CDR2 ANQGSEA. The V and J ends lost 7 bases and 5 bases, in that order; junction bases with no gene match: 4. The CDR3: CSGGLAVTGELFF. The CDR3 DNA sequence: TGCAGCGGAGGACTAGCGGTGACCGGGGAGCTGTTTTTT.

This clonotype was found many times. This chain joins TRBV4-1 and TRBJ1-4; the D is unclear. Looked up from germline, CDR1 is MGHRA and CDR2 is YSYEKL. V was cut by 1 base and J by 2 bases, with 8 bases left in between. The CDR3 consists of 15 residues. For the CDR3, the DNA is TGCGCCAGCAGCCAAGGAACCGTTACTAATGAAAAACTGTTTTTT. It codes for CASSQGTVTNEKLFF.